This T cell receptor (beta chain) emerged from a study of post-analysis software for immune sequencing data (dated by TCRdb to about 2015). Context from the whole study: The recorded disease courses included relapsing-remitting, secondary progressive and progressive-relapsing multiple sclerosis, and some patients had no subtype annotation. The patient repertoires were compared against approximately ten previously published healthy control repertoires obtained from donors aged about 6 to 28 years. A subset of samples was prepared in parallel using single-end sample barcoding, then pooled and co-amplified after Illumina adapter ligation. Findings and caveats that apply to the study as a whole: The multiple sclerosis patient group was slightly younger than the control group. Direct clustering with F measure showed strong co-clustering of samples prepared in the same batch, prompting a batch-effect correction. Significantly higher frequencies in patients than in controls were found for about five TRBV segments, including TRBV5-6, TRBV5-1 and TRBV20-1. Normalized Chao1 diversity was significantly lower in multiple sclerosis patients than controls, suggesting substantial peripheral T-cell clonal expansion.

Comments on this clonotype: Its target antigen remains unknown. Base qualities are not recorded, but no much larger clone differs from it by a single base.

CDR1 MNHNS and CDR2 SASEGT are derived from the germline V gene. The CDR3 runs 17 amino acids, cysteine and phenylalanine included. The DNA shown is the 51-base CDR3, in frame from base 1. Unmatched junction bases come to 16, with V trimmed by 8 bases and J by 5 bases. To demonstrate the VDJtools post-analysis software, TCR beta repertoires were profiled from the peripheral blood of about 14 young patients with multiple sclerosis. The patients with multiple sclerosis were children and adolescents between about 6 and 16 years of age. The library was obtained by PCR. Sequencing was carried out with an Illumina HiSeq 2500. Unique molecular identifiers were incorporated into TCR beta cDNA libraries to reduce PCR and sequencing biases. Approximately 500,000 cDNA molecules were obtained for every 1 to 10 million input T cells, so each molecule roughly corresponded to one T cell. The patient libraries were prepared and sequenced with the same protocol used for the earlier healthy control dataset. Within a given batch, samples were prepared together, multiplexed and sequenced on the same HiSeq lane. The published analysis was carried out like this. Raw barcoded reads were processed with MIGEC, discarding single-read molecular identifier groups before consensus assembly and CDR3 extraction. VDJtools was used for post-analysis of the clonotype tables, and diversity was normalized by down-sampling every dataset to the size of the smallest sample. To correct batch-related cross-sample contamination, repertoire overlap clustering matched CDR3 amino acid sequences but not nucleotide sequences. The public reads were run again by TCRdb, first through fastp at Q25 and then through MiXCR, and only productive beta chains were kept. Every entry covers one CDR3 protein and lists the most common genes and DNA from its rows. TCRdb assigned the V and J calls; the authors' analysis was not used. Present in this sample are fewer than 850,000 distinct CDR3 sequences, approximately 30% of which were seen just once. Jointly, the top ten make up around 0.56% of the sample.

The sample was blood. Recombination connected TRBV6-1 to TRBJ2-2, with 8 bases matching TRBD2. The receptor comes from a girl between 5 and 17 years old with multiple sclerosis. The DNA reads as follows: TGTGCCAGCCCCCCGACCGGTAGTAGCGGGGCGACCGGGGAGCTGTTTTTT. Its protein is CASPPTGSSGATGELFF.